The rows below give T cell receptor beta chains drawn from one sample of a study of OX40 agonist ivuxolimab in advanced cancers. Method: immunoSEQ multiplex PCR; TCRdb's copy keeps in-frame clones and lacks some. The repertoire holds 55,000 to 70,000 clones, with about 88% as singletons. The starting material was CD4+ or CD8+ T cells sorted from blood, obtained in a trial of the OX40 agonist ivuxolimab. These receptors originate from an adult with an advanced solid tumor such as melanoma, head and neck, liver or kidney cancer. The CDR3 runs from the conserved cysteine through the conserved F or W. The D gene is left open where the match is weak. The listing skips clone size in some rows; elsewhere it reads once, few, many or a size class.

V,D,size,J,CDR3,DNA
TRBV5-1,NA,NA,TRBJ2-6,CASSGRPASGANVLTF,TGCGCCAGCAGCGGACGGCCAGCCTCTGGGGCCAACGTCCTGACTTTC
TRBV7-3,NA,NA,TRBJ2-3,CASSPVGNTDTQYF,TGTGCCAGCAGCCCAGTGGGGAACACAGATACGCAGTATTTT
TRBV7-3,NA,NA,TRBJ2-1,CASSLTAWGKEQFF,TGTGCCAGCAGCTTAACTGCGTGGGGTAAGGAGCAGTTCTTC
TRBV7-9,TRBD1,NA,TRBJ2-5,CASSLNRGSRSVQYF,TGTGCCAGCAGCTTAAACAGGGGGTCTAGAAGCGTCCAGTACTTC
TRBV30,NA,medium-sized,TRBJ2-2,CAWRGYYTGELFF,TGTGCCTGGAGAGGCTATTACACCGGGGAGCTGTTTTTT
TRBV7-6,NA,NA,TRBJ2-3,CASSPRASTDTQYF,TGTGCCAGCAGCCCCCGGGCCTCCACAGATACGCAGTATTTT
TRBV5-4,TRBD2,NA,TRBJ2-7,CASSPLGLADEQYF,TGTGCCAGCAGCCCCCTAGGACTAGCCGACGAGCAGTACTTC
TRBV4-2,NA,NA,TRBJ2-3,CASSQVGSADTQYF,TGTGCCAGCAGCCAAGTCGGGAGCGCAGATACGCAGTATTTT
TRBV5-5,NA,few,TRBJ1-2,CASSSRTDDGYTF,TGTGCCAGCAGCTCTCGGACGGACGATGGCTACACCTTC
TRBV19,NA,once,TRBJ1-4,CASREGHYDEKLFF,TGTGCCAGTAGGGAGGGACATTATGATGAAAAACTGTTTTTT
TRBV27,NA,NA,TRBJ2-2,CASSSEGDTGELFF,TGTGCCAGCAGTTCGGAAGGGGATACCGGGGAGCTGTTTTTT
TRBV7-2,NA,NA,TRBJ2-1,CASRPGGGEQFF,TGTGCCAGCAGACCTGGGGGAGGCGAGCAGTTCTTC
TRBV11-3,NA,NA,TRBJ2-3,CASSTGLLGGTDTQYF,TGTGCCAGCAGCACCGGACTGCTCGGAGGCACAGATACGCAGTATTTT
TRBV7-2,NA,NA,TRBJ2-1,CASSLDQTRKHEQFF,TGTGCCAGCAGCTTAGACCAAACTAGGAAGCATGAGCAGTTCTTC
TRBV7-9,NA,NA,TRBJ2-5,CASAQGETQYF,TGTGCCAGCGCCCAAGGGGAGACCCAGTACTTC
TRBV7-8,TRBD1,NA,TRBJ2-7,CASFTPTGGRDEQYF,TGTGCCAGCTTCACCCCTACAGGGGGGCGCGACGAGCAGTACTTC
TRBV5-5,NA,NA,TRBJ2-3,CASSLGTTSGTQYF,TGTGCCAGCAGCTTGGGGACGACCTCAGGTACGCAGTATTTT
TRBV11-2,TRBD2,NA,TRBJ2-7,CASSLDSGLAAYEQYF,TGTGCCAGCAGCTTAGACTCCGGACTAGCGGCCTACGAGCAGTACTTC
TRBV2,TRBD2,NA,TRBJ2-3,CASSALGGIDTQYF,TGTGCCAGCAGTGCCCTCGGGGGGATAGATACGCAGTATTTT
TRBV20-1,NA,NA,TRBJ2-3,CSARELATQYF,TGCAGTGCTAGAGAGCTGGCTACGCAGTATTTT
TRBV27,TRBD2,NA,TRBJ2-1,CASSSPSGRYNEQFF,TGTGCCAGCAGTTCCCCGAGCGGGAGGTACAATGAGCAGTTCTTC
TRBV28,NA,NA,TRBJ2-2,CASSLLGPDATGNTGELFF,TGTGCCAGCAGTTTATTGGGCCCTGACGCTACTGGGAACACCGGGGAGCTGTTTTTT
TRBV7-9,TRBD2,NA,TRBJ2-1,CASSLYLGLDEQFF,TGTGCCAGCAGCTTATATCTGGGACTAGATGAGCAGTTCTTC
TRBV28,NA,NA,TRBJ1-2,CASGGAANYGYTF,TGTGCCAGCGGCGGGGCAGCTAACTATGGCTACACCTTC
TRBV19,NA,NA,TRBJ2-4,CASSPRGPERIATRINIQYF,TGTGCCAGTAGTCCTCGGGGTCCGGAGAGGATAGCGACCCGAATAAACATTCAGTACTTC
TRBV9,NA,NA,TRBJ2-5,CASSDNSQETQYF,TGTGCCAGCAGCGACAACAGTCAAGAGACCCAGTACTTC
TRBV4-1,NA,NA,TRBJ2-7,CASSQDGNYEQYF,TGCGCCAGCAGCCAAGATGGGAACTACGAGCAGTACTTC
TRBV18,NA,NA,TRBJ2-5,CASSPRPETQYF,TGTGCCAGCTCACCGAGGCCTGAGACCCAGTACTTC
TRBV12-5,NA,NA,TRBJ2-1,CASGLSLGSETYNEQFF,TGTGCTAGTGGTTTGAGTTTAGGCTCAGAAACCTACAATGAGCAGTTCTTC
TRBV11-3,NA,few,TRBJ2-3,CASSLVESDTQYF,TGTGCCAGCAGCTTAGTCGAGTCAGATACGCAGTATTTT
TRBV7-3,NA,few,TRBJ1-5,CASIYAISPVQHF,TGTGCCAGCATCTATGCTATCAGCCCCGTGCAGCATTTT
TRBV7-9,NA,few,TRBJ1-5,CASSLGGAWNQPQHF,TGTGCCAGCAGCCTGGGTGGAGCATGGAATCAGCCCCAGCATTTT
TRBV6-5,NA,NA,TRBJ2-7,CASSYSGEQYF,TGTGCCAGCAGTTACTCGGGCGAGCAGTACTTC
TRBV4-3,NA,NA,TRBJ2-3,CASSQDPRPSTDTQYF,TGCGCCAGCAGCCAAGATCCGAGGCCTAGCACAGATACGCAGTATTTT
TRBV28,NA,NA,TRBJ1-2,CASSLSTGGYTF,TGTGCCAGCAGTTTAAGCACGGGTGGCTACACCTTC
TRBV19,NA,NA,TRBJ1-6,CASRSTGSNSPLHF,TGTGCCAGTAGGAGTACAGGGAGTAATTCACCCCTCCACTTT
TRBV4-3,NA,NA,TRBJ2-1,CASSQDRGSVNEQFF,TGCGCCAGCAGCCAAGATCGGGGTAGCGTCAATGAGCAGTTCTTC
TRBV7-8,NA,NA,TRBJ2-3,CASSETQKDTQYF,TGTGCCAGCAGCGAAACACAAAAAGATACGCAGTATTTT
TRBV29-1,NA,NA,TRBJ2-2,CSVGEAGELFF,TGCAGCGTCGGAGAGGCCGGGGAGCTGTTTTTT
TRBV4-3,NA,NA,TRBJ2-7,CASSQDDGEQYF,TGCGCCAGCAGCCAAGATGACGGCGAGCAGTACTTC
TRBV5-6,NA,once,TRBJ2-1,CASSADYYNEQFF,TGTGCCAGCAGCGCGGACTATTACAATGAGCAGTTCTTC
TRBV7-9,NA,NA,TRBJ2-3,CASSFSADTQYF,TGTGCCAGCAGCTTTAGCGCAGATACGCAGTATTTT
TRBV27,NA,once,TRBJ2-2,CASSPPGIGELFF,TGTGCCAGCAGTCCCCCAGGGATCGGGGAGCTGTTTTTT
TRBV28,TRBD1,NA,TRBJ1-2,CASSLRQGVNGYTF,TGTGCCAGCAGTTTAAGGCAGGGGGTAAATGGCTACACCTTC
TRBV5-6,NA,NA,TRBJ1-2,CASSLEGSTAWDYTF,TGTGCCAGCAGCTTGGAAGGGTCGACGGCCTGGGACTACACCTTC
TRBV30,TRBD2,NA,TRBJ2-7,CAWSIAGSYEQYF,TGTGCCTGGAGTATAGCGGGTTCCTACGAGCAGTACTTC
TRBV6-6,NA,NA,TRBJ2-3,CASNSGYSTDTQYF,TGTGCCAGTAATAGCGGATATAGCACAGATACGCAGTATTTT
TRBV12-5,TRBD1,NA,TRBJ1-5,CASGLVPRWDRGLRDNQPQHF,TGTGCTAGTGGTTTGGTCCCACGTTGGGACAGGGGGCTGAGAGACAATCAGCCCCAGCATTTT
TRBV9,NA,NA,TRBJ2-5,CASSVGGGWAETQYF,TGTGCCAGCAGCGTAGGTGGGGGATGGGCGGAGACCCAGTACTTC
TRBV7-9,NA,NA,TRBJ2-1,CASSLRVANEQFF,TGTGCCAGCAGCTTAAGAGTGGCGAATGAGCAGTTCTTC